This T cell receptor (beta chain) stems from a study of technical replicates of blood from a handful of donors. This CDR3 contains 19 residues. With V trimmed by 4 bases and J by 3 bases, 17 bases remained unmatched. CDR1 and CDR2 from the germline V gene are LGHNA and YNFKEQ. The protocol was immunoSEQ multiplex PCR, while the TCRdb copy is restricted to in-frame clones and leaves out a portion. Among 80,000 or so clones listed, 95% to 98% were seen once. The TCR originated in a human donor in good health. Material for sequencing was T cells isolated from PBMCs. The chain joins TRBV4-2 to TRBJ2-2; TRBD2 aligns across 7 bases. CDR3 DNA: TGTGCCAGCAGCCGGCAACTTAGTCCCGGGACTACATACACCGGGGAGCTGTTTTTT. It codes for CASSRQLSPGTTYTGELFF.